This T cell receptor (beta chain) was sequenced in a study of T cells expressing NK-cell markers. TCRdb re-called the 5' RACE reads; every CDR3 protein appears as one record, without DNA. This repertoire includes 500,000 to 600,000 distinct CDR3 sequences. The CDR3 is 13 residues long. Germline V CDR1 and CDR2: MNHNS, SASEGT. As concerns this clonotype: Antigen specificity is unknown.

Findings and caveats of the study: Dominant NKG2C+ clonotype frequencies of roughly 1.0-8% of CD8+ T cells were measured in a handful of donors.

The receptor's source is a man aged 18 to 35 in good health. The genes are TRBV6-1 and TRBJ1-1. The source material was blood T cells: a sorted CD56 or NKG2C T cell subset, CD4+ or CD8+ T cells, or bulk PBMC T cells (not recorded which). The CDR3 loop is CASSEGRRSGAFF.